This T cell receptor (beta chain) was identified in a study of T cells in Graves' hyperthyroidism and ophthalmopathy. Study-level background: Peripheral blood samples were taken at initial diagnosis, prior to any treatment. Whole-study findings and limits: Before onset, ophthalmopathy was predicted by the model a median 6.5 months earlier. Most thyroid clonotypes expanded above 0.001 appeared in blood too.

Out of approximately 10 ml of fresh peripheral blood came the PBMCs. The CDR3 is 14 amino acids. The ends lost 4 bases at V and 3 bases at J; junction bases unmatched: 6. Germline V CDR1 and CDR2: SGHRS, YFSETQ. This clonotype was detected ten times or more. The target antigen is unknown. Authors of the study amplified TCR beta CDR3 regions from RNA transcripts. The HTBI primer set drove a first-round RT-PCR of the TCR CDR3. TCRdb re-derived calls from the multiplex PCR reads in MiXCR, one entry per CDR3 protein. The sample yields 350,000 to 400,000 distinct CDR3 sequences, 18% seen once. The source of this sequence is a young man with Graves' ophthalmopathy. The V and J genes are TRBV5-1 and TRBJ1-1, with 7 bases lining up with TRBD1. Sequences were obtained from blood. Here the CDR3 reads CASSPTGTHTEAFF. The CDR3 coding sequence is TGCGCCAGCAGCCCGACAGGGACTCACACTGAAGCTTTCTTT.